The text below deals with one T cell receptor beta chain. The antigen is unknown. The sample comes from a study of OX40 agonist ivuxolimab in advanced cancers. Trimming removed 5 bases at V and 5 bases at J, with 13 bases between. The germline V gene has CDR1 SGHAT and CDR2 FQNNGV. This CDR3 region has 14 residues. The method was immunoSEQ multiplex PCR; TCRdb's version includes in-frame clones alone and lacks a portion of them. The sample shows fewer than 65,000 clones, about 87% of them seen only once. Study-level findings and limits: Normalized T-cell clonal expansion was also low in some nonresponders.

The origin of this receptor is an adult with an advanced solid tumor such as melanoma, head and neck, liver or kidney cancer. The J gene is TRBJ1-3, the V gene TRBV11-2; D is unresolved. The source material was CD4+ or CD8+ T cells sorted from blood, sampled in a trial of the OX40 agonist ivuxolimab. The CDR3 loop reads CASSGSGRRNTIYF. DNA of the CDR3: TGTGCCAGCAGCGGCTCCGGCAGGAGAAACACCATATATTTT.